Below are 17 T cell receptor beta chains sequenced from a single sample in a study of beta chain features in type 1 diabetes. The sequenced template was cDNA made from the entire isolated RNA. The assay was immunoSEQ multiplex PCR, and TCRdb's table has in-frame clones only and misses some. The table lists about 110,000 clones, around 40% of them singletons. The source material was stem cell memory CD4+ T cells from blood. These receptors came from a woman aged 18-35 years in good health.

The table lists this clone with a few counts. This rearrangement joins TRBV5-1 to TRBJ2-7; no clear D. In germline, CDR1 is SGHRS, CDR2 YFSETQ. V was shortened by 4 bases and J by 1 base, with 12 bases between the two germline ends. The CDR3 loop spans 14 amino acids. CDR3 nucleotides: TGCGCCAGCAGCCTTGGTCAGGAATCCTACGAGCAGTACTTC. Residues: CASSLGQESYEQYF.

V and J are TRBV7-2 and TRBJ2-7; 8 bases align to TRBD2. The CDR3 consists of 14 residues. CDR1 SGHTA and CDR2 FQGNSA come from the germline V gene. Germline trimming cut 5 bases from V and 7 bases from J; bases unmatched to any gene: 10. The DNA for the CDR3 is TGTGCCAGCAGCACCCCGGGGGGGGCGGAAGAGCAGTACTTC. Protein product: CASSTPGGAEEQYF.

This clone was counted between two and nine times. The chain recombines TRBV7-2 with TRBJ2-1, with 7 bases that match TRBD2. The CDR3 contains 16 residues. The germline gives CDR1 SGHTA, CDR2 FQGNSA. With 1 base clipped from V and 4 bases from J, the junction kept 7 bases outside the gene matches. In DNA, the CDR3 is TGTGCCAGCAGCTTAGTTTCCGGGGGGAGGTACAATGAGCAGTTCTTC. It translates to CASSLVSGGRYNEQFF.

The chain uses TRBV5-1 and TRBJ2-2, with 11 nucleotides matching TRBD2. The CDR3 consists of 15 residues. The V gene end was trimmed by 4 bases and the J gene end by 2 bases; junction bases not matched to a gene: 1. Germline V gene data show CDR1 as SGHRS and CDR2 as YFSETQ. The CDR3 is CASSLAGGNTGELFF. DNA of the CDR3: TGCGCCAGCAGCCTAGCGGGGGGAAACACCGGGGAGCTGTTTTTT.

This clone was seen only a few times. The chain has TRBV21-1 and TRBJ2-3; the D call of TRBD1 is as the table states it, not checked on the DNA. TRBV21-1 is marked as a pseudogene. The CDR3 is 15 amino acids. CDR3 in amino acids: CASSKVRGDTDTQYF. As DNA, the CDR3 is TGTGCCAGCAGCAAGGTCAGGGGGGACACAGATACGCAGTATTTT.

The chain links TRBV12-2 to TRBJ2-7; TRBD1, the table's D call, was not compared with the DNA. TRBV12-2 is deemed a pseudogene. This CDR3 has 17 residues. The CDR3 DNA reads as TGTGCAAGTCGCTTAAATGGGCTCCTCAACCCGTCTGTCGAGCAGTACTTC. Translated, it gives CASRLNGLLNPSVEQYF.

The chain uses TRBV19 and TRBJ2-1; no clear D gene. Germline values: CDR1 LNHDA, CDR2 SQIVND (reference sequence). This CDR3 comprises 13 residues. Trimming took off 2 bases at V and 5 bases at J, with 7 bases between the two ends. CDR3 region: CASSIRGDNEQFF. DNA of the CDR3: TGTGCCAGTAGTATAAGAGGAGACAATGAGCAGTTCTTC.

This clone has just a few counts. The chain links TRBV2 to TRBJ1-5, with a weak D call TRBD1 (5 bases). Germline values: CDR1 SNHLY, CDR2 FYNNEI. CDR3 length equals 14 residues. V lost 4 bases to trimming and J lost 2 bases, with 9 bases between them. The CDR3, as DNA: TGTGCCAGCAGTGGGGGAGGGGGCAATCAGCCCCAGCATTTT. The encoded protein is CASSGGGGNQPQHF.

This sequence joins TRBV30 and TRBJ2-1; maybe TRBD2 (5 bases). This CDR3 spans 15 amino acids. The V end was cut by 4 bases, the J end by 6 bases, with 19 bases between. In germline, CDR1 is GTSNPN, CDR2 SVGIG (reference sequence). In DNA, the CDR3 is TGTGCCTGGACAAATAGCGTCGCAAATCCCAATGAGCAGTTCTTC. This translates into CAWTNSVANPNEQFF.

This clone turned up a few times. The chain combines TRBV5-4 with TRBJ2-1, with 13 bases matching TRBD2. The CDR3 length is 16 residues. Germline CDR1 and CDR2: SGHNT and YYREEE (reference sequence). After removal of 4 bases from V and 7 bases from J, the junction contained 8 bases not matched to a gene. The CDR3 protein is CASSLRTSGSRNEQFF. DNA of the CDR3: TGTGCCAGCAGCCTTCGGACTAGCGGGAGTAGGAATGAGCAGTTCTTC.

This rearrangement joins TRBV5-1 to TRBJ2-3; 7 positions match TRBD1. The germline V gene encodes CDR1 SGHRS and CDR2 YFSETQ. The CDR3 is 15 residues long. V was pared by 0 bases and J by 3 bases, with 4 bases of the junction left unmatched. The CDR3 DNA follows: TGCGCCAGCAGCTTGGCCTCAGGGGGTACAGATACGCAGTATTTT. As protein: CASSLASGGTDTQYF.

This CDR3 reads CASSHRDEQYF. As DNA, the CDR3 is TGCGCCAGCAGCCACCGAGACGAGCAGTACTTC. The V and J genes are TRBV4-3 and TRBJ2-7; D not certain. Germline V lookup: CDR1 LGHNA, CDR2 YSLEER. V lost 3 bases and J 5 bases, leaving 5 bases between the germline ends. CDR3 size: 11 residues.

This chain joins TRBV7-6 and TRBJ1-1; maybe TRBD1 (6 bases). The CDR3 spans 15 residues. V gave up 5 bases and J gave up 0 bases, with 13 bases separating them. Germline values: CDR1 SGHVS, CDR2 FNYEAQ. The CDR3 coding sequence is TGTGCCAGCAGCACCCAGGGGCCCGTGAACACTGAAGCTTTCTTT. Translation: CASSTQGPVNTEAFF.

CDR3 region: CASSFRGQNEKLFF. CDR3 nucleotide sequence: TGCGCCAGCAGCTTCAGGGGGCAAAATGAAAAACTGTTTTTT. The V and J genes are TRBV5-1 and TRBJ1-4; 8 bases are a match to TRBD1. This CDR3 is 14 amino acids long. Germline V gene data show CDR1 as SGHRS and CDR2 as YFSETQ. With V trimmed by 2 bases and J by 5 bases, 2 bases remained unmatched.

J is TRBJ1-2 and V is TRBV9; TRBD1 agrees at 7 bases. Trimming at V came to 0 bases and at J to 8 bases, leaving 7 bases not matched to a gene. This CDR3 has 14 amino acids. Germline V gives CDR1 SGDLS, CDR2 YYNGEE. DNA for the CDR3: TGTGCCAGCAGCGTAGGAATGACAGGGAGGGGCTACACCTTC. Translation gives CASSVGMTGRGYTF.

The chain combines TRBV6-5 with TRBJ1-5; 8 bases line up with TRBD1. Per germline, CDR1 MNHEY and CDR2 SVGAGI. J was trimmed by 6 bases and V by 5 bases; bases with no gene match: 6. The CDR3 contains 14 residues. The chain's CDR3 is CASSMTGVGQPQHF. Here the CDR3 DNA reads TGTGCCAGCAGTATGACAGGGGTCGGTCAGCCCCAGCATTTT.

In regard to this clone: A junction boundary mismatches the germline segment, possibly from a read error. The chain recombines TRBV7-9 with TRBJ2-7, with 10 bases that match TRBD2. The CDR3 runs 13 residues. Germline V gene data show CDR1 as SEHNR and CDR2 as FQNEAQ (reference sequence). CDR3 loop: CASSPGLAAETDF. Here the CDR3 DNA reads TGTGCCAGCAGCCCCGGACTAGCGGCTGAGACTGATTTC.